The 2 T cell receptor beta chains presented below share a single source sample, sequenced in a study of blood T cell repertoires in COVID-19. Data came from immunoSEQ multiplex PCR; TCRdb stores just in-frame clones and leaves some out. This sample has 50,000 to 70,000 clones, with about 76% found just once. Sequencing was performed on peripheral blood. Receptor source: a man aged 45 to 65 with active or convalescent COVID-19.

This rearrangement joins TRBV5-1 to TRBJ1-6, with TRBD1 matching 7 bases. CDR1 and CDR2 from the germline V gene are SGHRS and YFSETQ. This CDR3 comprises 14 residues. The trim removed 3 bases at V and 7 bases at J, leaving 4 bases unmatched. CDR3 sequence reads: CASSSGTENSPLHF. DNA for the CDR3: TGCGCCAGCAGCTCAGGGACAGAAAATTCACCCCTCCACTTT.

This sequence joins TRBV15 and TRBJ1-1; the D is unclear. V dropped 0 bases and J dropped 5 bases, with 4 bases sitting between them. The CDR3 consists of 12 residues. Germline CDR1 reads LNHNV; CDR2 reads YYDKDF (reference sequence). The DNA for the CDR3 is TGTGCCACCAGCAGAGACGGTACTGAAGCTTTCTTT. Translating it yields CATSRDGTEAFF.